This T cell receptor (beta chain) was identified in a study of cytomegalovirus exposure and HLA in healthy donors. Study-wide findings and caveats: Reportedly, diagnosis of cytomegalovirus status by the classifier showed high specificity and sensitivity. In vitro experiments confirmed that a few CMV-associated chains were specific for CMV antigens. In the 120 or so validation repertoires, about 95% of cluster scores exceeded 0, per a later analysis. Rarity held for most TCR sequences, but there were some public TCRs that occurred in many donors.

V shed 6 bases, J shed 5 bases, and the junction held 12 bases outside the gene matches. Germline CDR1 and CDR2: SQVTM and ANQGSEA. CDR3 length equals 14 residues. The repertoire was sequenced with immunoSEQ multiplex PCR; TCRdb's copy has only in-frame clones and lacks some. The repertoire includes about 160,000 clones, roughly 91% of them detected once, and 4% to 4.5% sits in the top ten. This clone was counted once. Its antigen is not known. This sequence joins TRBV29-1 and TRBJ2-7, with 8 bases that match TRBD1. The sample taken for sequencing was PBMCs. The TCR originated in a man aged 18 to 35 in good health and CMV-seropositive. CDR3 amino acids: CSVERTGLNDEQYF. CDR3 in DNA: TGCAGCGTGGAGAGGACAGGGTTGAATGACGAGCAGTACTTC.